The present entry profiles one T cell receptor (beta chain) with its context. This specimen comes from a study of cytomegalovirus exposure and HLA in healthy donors. The table came from immunoSEQ multiplex PCR; TCRdb's copy has only in-frame clones and leaves some out. The sample has a few hundred thousand clones; 88% are singletons. CDR1 is SGHRS, CDR2 YFSETQ, per germline. The ends lost 0 bases at V and 6 bases at J; junction bases unmatched: 5. This CDR3 has 15 residues. This chain uses TRBV5-1 with TRBJ2-2; 7 bases agree with TRBD2. The sequenced sample consisted of PBMCs. The sequence was collected from a man between 25 and 39 years old in good health and CMV-seronegative. The CDR3 is CASSLATSEAGELFF. CDR3 bases: TGCGCCAGCAGCTTGGCCACTAGCGAGGCCGGGGAGCTGTTTTTT.